Following are 18 T cell receptor beta chains from one sample sequenced in a study of blood T cells in healthy people across ages. Then a second PCR, running about 6 to 12 cycles, was carried out with a sample-barcoded 5' primer and a J-beta primer mix. MiXCR, run by TCRdb on the 5' RACE reads, gives a single entry per CDR3 protein. The sample lists 2 million or so distinct CDR3 sequences, 40% to 55% occurring once. Sequencing was performed on blood. Every receptor here comes from a woman in her forties in good health.

The V and J genes are TRBV27 and TRBJ1-2; D is unresolved. The CDR3 sequence is 16 residues long. Trimming removed 2 bases from V and 0 bases from J, with 13 bases in between. The germline V gene encodes CDR1 MNHEY and CDR2 SMNVEV (reference sequence). The CDR3 region is CASSLGRVGTNYGYTF. DNA for the CDR3: TGTGCCAGCAGTTTAGGAAGGGTGGGAACTAACTATGGCTACACCTTC.

This chain connects TRBV20-1 to TRBJ1-1; maybe TRBD1 (5 bases). Germline loops: CDR1 DFQATT, CDR2 SNEGSKA (reference sequence). The CDR3 totals 14 residues. V lost 1 base to trimming and J lost 2 bases, with 11 bases between them. The CDR3 nucleotides are TGCAGTGCTAGAGGAGGGGTCCTAAACACTGAAGCTTTCTTT. It is translated as CSARGGVLNTEAFF.

A few counts support this clonotype. This chain joins TRBV6-5 and TRBJ2-3, with a possible D match to TRBD1 (5 bases). Germline V CDR1 and CDR2: MNHEY, SVGAGI. This CDR3 is built from 14 residues. V gave up 6 bases and J gave up 1 base, with 11 bases separating them. CDR3 region: CASRPTTGTDTQYF. The CDR3 DNA sequence: TGTGCCAGCAGACCCACGACAGGCACAGATACGCAGTATTTT.

The chain combines TRBV3-1 with TRBJ2-7; TRBD2 is a possible D gene (6 bases). CDR1 is LGHDT and CDR2 is YNNKEL in the germline V gene (reference sequence). CDR3 length: 14 residues. Trimming removed 4 bases at V and 2 bases at J, with 12 bases between. CDR3 sequence (DNA): TGTGCCAGCAGCCCCGGGACTCAGGCCTACGAGCAGTACTTC. Protein: CASSPGTQAYEQYF.

The chain links TRBV9 to TRBJ2-1; 13 bases are shared with TRBD2. In germline, CDR1 is SGDLS, CDR2 YYNGEE. Losses at the gene ends were 3 bases for V and 2 bases for J; bases not matched to a gene: 5. This CDR3 has 17 residues. The DNA for the CDR3 is TGTGCCAGCAGCGGAGGGACTAGCGGGGCAGCCTACAATGAGCAGTTCTTC. Protein product: CASSGGTSGAAYNEQFF. Full variable domain (rest looked up from reference TRBV9 and TRBJ2-1): DSGVTQTPKHLITATGQRVTLRCSPRSGDLSVYWYQQSLDQGLQFLIQYYNGEERAKGNILERFSAQQFPDLHSELNLSSLELGDSALYFCASSGGTSGAAYNEQFFGPGTRLTVL.

This sequence joins TRBV20-1 and TRBJ1-5; possibly TRBD1 for D (6 bases). This CDR3 is 15 amino acids long. The germline V gene encodes CDR1 DFQATT and CDR2 SNEGSKA (reference sequence). The V gene lost 3 bases and the J gene lost 0 bases, with 12 bases spanning the gap. In DNA, the CDR3 is TGCAGTGCTAGGGACAGAGACTATAGCAATCAGCCCCAGCATTTT. Translation gives CSARDRDYSNQPQHF.

This clonotype was recorded only once. CDR3 nucleotides: TGTGCCAGCAGCTTGGGACAGGCCCTCTACGAGCAGTACTTC. Protein product: CASSLGQALYEQYF. The J gene is TRBJ2-7, the V gene TRBV5-6; TRBD1 might be the D (6 bases). V was pared by 0 bases and J by 3 bases, with 10 bases between. Germline V gives CDR1 SGHDT, CDR2 YYEEEE. This CDR3 has 14 amino acids.

The genes are TRBV6-1 and TRBJ1-2, with 7 bases lining up with TRBD1. The J segment lost 8 bases and the V segment lost 0 bases, leaving 12 bases of the junction unmatched. The CDR3 extends over 16 amino acids. Looked up from germline, CDR1 is MNHNS and CDR2 is SASEGT. The CDR3 sequence: CASSEAPADRLYGYTF. CDR3 bases: TGTGCCAGCAGTGAAGCGCCAGCGGACAGGCTCTACGGCTACACCTTC.

The genes are TRBV29-1 and TRBJ2-5, with TRBD1 as a possible D gene (5 bases). Trimming took off 1 base at V and 11 bases at J, with 23 bases between the two ends. The CDR3 is 15 residues long. CDR1 is SQVTM and CDR2 is ANQGSEA in the germline V gene. CDR3 bases: TGCAGCGTTGAAGTCGTGGGGCAGGGAAGGATTGAGCAGTACTTC. Its translation: CSVEVVGQGRIEQYF.

The CDR3 DNA reads as TGTGCCAGCAGTGAAGGGGGAGGGATGAAGCAGTTCTTC. This codes for CASSEGGGMKQFF. The chain carries TRBV6-1 and TRBJ2-1; 7 bases match TRBD2. CDR3 length: 13 residues. Unmatched junction bases numbered 5, after V lost 1 base and J lost 11 bases. CDR1 and CDR2 (germline): MNHNS, SASEGT.

As concerns this clonotype: Germline is not matched at one junction end, which may reflect a read error. This chain connects TRBV9 to TRBJ2-3; 7 bases are a match to TRBD1. Germline V gives CDR1 SGDLS, CDR2 YYNGEE. CDR3 length: 15 amino acids. CDR3 amino acids: CASSDREGSTGTQYF. The CDR3, as DNA: TGTGCCAGCAGTGACAGGGAAGGTAGCACAGGTACGCAGTATTTT.

The chain has TRBV7-2 and TRBJ1-2; D not resolved. Trimming left V 10 bases short and J 1 base short, with 19 bases between. Germline lookup yields CDR1 SGHTA and CDR2 FQGNSA. The CDR3 sequence is 15 residues long. CDR3 residues: CATRKVVSGNYGYTF. CDR3 bases: TGTGCCACCCGTAAAGTCGTATCGGGTAACTATGGCTACACCTTC. The whole variable domain, remainder taken from reference TRBV7-2 and TRBJ1-2, is GAGVSQSPSNKVTEKGKDVELRCDPISGHTALYWYRQSLGQGLEFLIYFQGNSAPDKSGLPSDRFSAERTGGSVSTLTIQRTQQEDSAVYLCATRKVVSGNYGYTFGSGTRLTVV.

This clonotype was detected a few times. The V call is TRBV4-2, the J call TRBJ2-1; the D gene could be TRBD1 or TRBD2 (5 bases each). V was clipped by 1 base and J by 7 bases, with 14 bases between them. Looked up from germline, CDR1 is LGHNA and CDR2 is YNFKEQ. CDR3 length equals 15 residues. The CDR3 region is CASSQVDPGRNEQFF. In DNA form, the CDR3 reads TGTGCCAGCAGCCAAGTGGACCCGGGGCGAAATGAGCAGTTCTTC.

This clonotype was observed a handful of times. V usage is TRBV7-2 and J usage is TRBJ2-1; 10 bases match TRBD2. Trimming cost V 5 bases and J 8 bases; bases outside gene matches: 15. CDR1 and CDR2 from the germline V gene are SGHTA and FQGNSA. This CDR3 comprises 17 residues. CDR3 residues: CASSRGTSAFHVDEQFF. The CDR3 DNA follows: TGTGCCAGCAGCCGCGGGACTAGCGCTTTCCACGTGGATGAGCAGTTCTTC.

This chain joins TRBV4-3 and TRBJ2-7; 9 positions match TRBD1. V trimming: 1 base; J trimming: 4 bases; junction bases outside the gene matches: 5. Per germline, CDR1 LGHNA and CDR2 YSLEER. CDR3 size: 15 residues. Here the CDR3 reads CASSQGHRGPYEQYF. CDR3 nucleotide sequence: TGCGCCAGCAGCCAAGGCCACAGGGGGCCATACGAGCAGTACTTC.

This chain links TRBV7-2 with TRBJ1-1, with 7 bases fitting TRBD1. The CDR3 runs 14 residues. CDR1 and CDR2 from the germline V gene are SGHTA and FQGNSA. V lost 4 bases to trimming and J lost 5 bases; unmatched junction nucleotides: 7. The CDR3 loop is CASSSSGGWTEAFF. CDR3 in DNA: TGTGCCAGCAGCTCCTCAGGGGGATGGACTGAAGCTTTCTTT.

V and J are TRBV20-1 and TRBJ1-2, with TRBD1 identical over 9 bases. Trimming removed 7 bases from V and 5 bases from J; junction bases left unmatched: 5. The germline CDR1 and CDR2 sequences are DFQATT and SNEGSKA (reference sequence). The CDR3 extends over 12 amino acids. The CDR3 here is CSGTGEEYGYTF. CDR3 nucleotides: TGCAGTGGGACAGGGGAGGAGTATGGCTACACCTTC.

For the CDR3, the DNA is TGTGCCAGCAGCCGCACTGGACTTTACCCCGAGCAGTACTTC. As protein: CASSRTGLYPEQYF. The J gene is TRBJ2-5, the V gene TRBV3-1; a weak D match, TRBD2 (5 bases). With the DNA end fitting TRBJ2-7 better, the J assignment may be wrong. Looked up from germline, CDR1 is LGHDT and CDR2 is YNNKEL (reference sequence). The CDR3 has 14 residues.